The 21 T cell receptor beta chains reported below all come from one sample, sequenced in a study of T cell repertoires in cytomegalovirus infection. Antigens of these TCRs are unknown. TCRdb reprocessed the reads via MiXCR and lists one record per CDR3 protein. The data show approximately 770,000 distinct CDR3 sequences, approximately 32% seen once. The sample consisted of cultured CD8+ T cells from PBMCs, taken from culture after CMV antigen stimulation. The source is a human donor in good health (CMV status not recorded). Some clones in this sample may be carry-over from other donors' samples.

This clonotype was found a few times. The chain links TRBV12-3 or TRBV12-4 to TRBJ1-5; no clear D gene. V was clipped by 4 bases and J by 4 bases, with 11 bases between them. CDR3 length: 14 amino acids. The CDR3 is CASSSRASNQPQHF. CDR3 DNA: TGTGCCAGCAGTTCCCGGGCCTCAAATCAGCCCCAGCATTTT.

The chain has TRBV14 and TRBJ2-2; TRBD1 agrees at 7 bases. In germline, CDR1 is SGHDN, CDR2 FVKESK. The CDR3 runs 18 residues. With V trimmed by 0 bases and J by 2 bases, 9 bases remained unmatched. The CDR3 DNA reads TGTGCCAGCAGCCAAGATTTGAGACAGGGATTCAACACCGGGGAGCTGTTTTTT. Residues: CASSQDLRQGFNTGELFF. The whole variable domain, remainder taken from reference TRBV14 and TRBJ2-2, is EAGVTQFPSHSVIEKGQTVTLRCDPISGHDNLYWYRRVMGKEIKFLLHFVKESKQDESGMPNNRFLAERTGGTYSTLKVQPAELEDSGVYFCASSQDLRQGFNTGELFFGEGSRLTVL.

This clonotype has more than one count but fewer than ten. V is TRBV6-6 and J is TRBJ2-2, with TRBD2 matching over 8 bases. Germline-derived CDR1 and CDR2 are MNHNY and SVGAGI (reference sequence). V gave up 8 bases and J gave up 5 bases; unmatched junction bases: 10. The CDR3 is 15 amino acids. The CDR3 DNA sequence: TGTGCCAGCCGTTCCGCCGGGGGGGGTACCGGGGAGCTGTTTTTT. Translating it yields CASRSAGGGTGELFF.

This rearrangement joins TRBV4-1 to TRBJ2-2; 12 nucleotides align to TRBD2. This CDR3 has 17 amino acids. With V trimmed by 0 bases and J by 5 bases, 4 bases remained unmatched. Germline V lookup: CDR1 MGHRA, CDR2 YSYEKL. CDR3 sequence (DNA): TGCGCCAGCAGCCAAGAGGCTAGCGGGGGGGGTACCGGGGAGCTGTTTTTT. As protein: CASSQEASGGGTGELFF.

The rearrangement links TRBV6-2 or TRBV6-3 to TRBJ1-4; maybe TRBD1 (5 bases). Deletions cut 0 bases from V and 7 bases from J, with 21 bases between. The CDR3 loop spans 18 amino acids. Germline CDR1 and CDR2: MNHEY and SVGEGT. The CDR3 is CASSYSDWTREGREKLFF. The CDR3 bases are TGTGCCAGCAGTTACTCGGACTGGACACGCGAAGGGCGTGAAAAACTGTTTTTT.

This clonotype appeared a few times. The chain carries TRBV6-5 and TRBJ1-2, with 7 bases matching TRBD1. The CDR3 extends over 14 amino acids. The ends lost 5 bases at V and 7 bases at J; junction bases unmatched: 10. Looked up from germline, CDR1 is MNHEY and CDR2 is SVGAGI. The CDR3 loop is CASSGDRVIRGYTF. The CDR3 nucleotides read TGTGCCAGCAGTGGGGACAGAGTGATACGTGGCTACACCTTC.

In this sample, this clonotype turned up a few times. At one end, the junction sequence differs from germline, possibly due to a read error. J is TRBJ1-5 and V is TRBV7-7, with D possibly being TRBD1 (5 bases). CDR1 is SSHAT and CDR2 is FNYEAQ in the germline V gene (reference sequence). The CDR3 is 15 amino acids. CDR3: CASSLVGTRYQPQHF. CDR3 DNA sequence: TGTGCTAGCAGCTTAGTCGGGACCCGATATCAGCCCCAGCATTTT.

This clonotype has only a few counts. The chain uses TRBV27 and TRBJ1-5; no clear D. The CDR3 consists of 13 residues. V dropped 4 bases and J dropped 4 bases, with 8 bases sitting between them. Germline V CDR1 and CDR2: MNHEY, SMNVEV (reference sequence). The CDR3 DNA reads as TGTGCCAGCAGTTATGGCCTAAATCAGCCCCAGCATTTT. The encoded protein is CASSYGLNQPQHF.

The V and J genes are TRBV2 and TRBJ2-7; the D is unclear. Germline V gene data show CDR1 as SNHLY and CDR2 as FYNNEI. The V end lost 3 bases, the J end lost 7 bases, and 10 bases lay between the germline ends. This CDR3 has 12 residues. Here the CDR3 reads CASSDRVWEQYV. CDR3 coding DNA: TGTGCCAGCAGTGATAGGGTATGGGAGCAGTACGTC.

This chain connects TRBV7-9 to TRBJ2-1; D gene uncertain. This CDR3 contains 13 residues. The V gene lost 1 base and the J gene lost 8 bases, with 9 bases spanning the gap. The germline V gene has CDR1 SEHNR and CDR2 FQNEAQ (reference sequence). The DNA for the CDR3 is TGTGCCAGCAGCTTAGGGACCTCACATGAGCAGTTCTTC. Translated: CASSLGTSHEQFF.

The table lists this clonotype with a few counts. The chain combines TRBV7-6 with TRBJ1-6, with D unresolved. This CDR3 has 18 amino acids. Trimming left V 5 bases short and J 0 bases short, with 17 bases between. Per germline, CDR1 SGHVS and CDR2 FNYEAQ. The CDR3 loop is CASSPGPLTSSYNSPLHF. The DNA for the CDR3 is TGTGCCAGCAGCCCTGGACCACTAACCAGCTCCTATAATTCACCCCTCCACTTT.

This clonotype came up a few times. This rearrangement joins TRBV5-6 to TRBJ1-6, with 9 bases lining up with TRBD1. The length of the CDR3 is 15 residues. J gave up 9 bases and V 1 base, and 5 bases lay outside the gene matches. CDR1 is SGHDT, CDR2 YYEEEE, per germline. The CDR3 DNA is TGTGCCAGCAGCTTGTGGGGGACAGGGATTTCACCCCTCCACTTT. It is translated as CASSLWGTGISPLHF.

The chain is built from TRBV27 and TRBJ2-4; possibly TRBD1 for D (6 bases). In germline, CDR1 is MNHEY, CDR2 SMNVEV (reference sequence). This CDR3 comprises 16 residues. Trimming removed 2 bases from V and 2 bases from J, with 13 bases in between. The CDR3 here is CASSLTITGTKNIQYF. CDR3 coding DNA: TGTGCCAGCAGTTTAACTATTACAGGGACCAAAAACATTCAGTACTTC.

This clonotype was observed a few times. This sequence joins TRBV7-9 and TRBJ1-2; 10 positions match TRBD1. Germline trimming cut 4 bases from V and 8 bases from J; bases unmatched to any gene: 7. This CDR3 is 14 amino acids long. The germline V gene has CDR1 SEHNR and CDR2 FQNEAQ (reference sequence). The CDR3 sequence is CASSSSTGGEGYTF. CDR3 in DNA: TGTGCCAGCAGCTCGTCGACAGGGGGCGAGGGCTACACCTTC.

The chain combines TRBV19 with TRBJ2-1; D perhaps matches TRBD1 (6 bases). V shed 7 bases and J shed 4 bases, with 20 bases lying between them. Looked up from germline, CDR1 is LNHDA and CDR2 is SQIVND (reference sequence). The length of the CDR3 is 16 residues. In DNA form, the CDR3 reads TGTGCCAGTACCTTAGGGGCGACAGGCCTGTACAATGAGCAGTTCTTC. Amino acid sequence: CASTLGATGLYNEQFF. Variable domain in full (rest from reference TRBV19 and TRBJ2-1): DGGITQSPKYLFRKEGQNVTLSCEQNLNHDAMYWYRQDPGQGLRLIYYSQIVNDFQKGDIAEGYSVSREKKESFPLTVTSAQKNPTAFYLCASTLGATGLYNEQFFGPGTRLTVL.

The chain is built from TRBV4-1 and TRBJ2-3; D gene ambiguous. V was shortened by 0 bases and J by 2 bases, with 9 bases between the two germline ends. This CDR3 is 15 amino acids long. Germline CDR1 reads MGHRA; CDR2 reads YSYEKL. The CDR3 DNA is TGCGCCAGCAGCCAAGATTTCCGGGTCACAGATACGCAGTATTTT. This encodes CASSQDFRVTDTQYF.

V usage is TRBV12-3 or TRBV12-4 and J usage is TRBJ2-1; 10 bases match TRBD2. V dropped 4 bases and J dropped 5; count of bases not matched to a gene: 11. CDR3 length equals 17 residues. In nucleotides, the CDR3 is TGTGCCAGCAGTTACCCTTGGCAGCGGGGGGGCGACAATGAGCAGTTCTTC. Translation: CASSYPWQRGGDNEQFF.

This clonotype occurred a few times. V and J are TRBV4-1 and TRBJ2-1; D perhaps matches TRBD2 (5 bases). In germline, CDR1 is MGHRA, CDR2 YSYEKL. This CDR3 region has 16 residues. The germline V and J ends were trimmed by 2 bases and 6 bases, with 17 bases remaining between them. DNA of the CDR3: TGCGCCAGCAGCCAAAGACGAAGCGGTACTGGCAATGAGCAGTTCTTC. Its translation: CASSQRRSGTGNEQFF.

This clonotype occurred a few times. The chain has TRBV2 and TRBJ1-2; D not certain. This CDR3 region has 13 residues. The V and J ends lost 2 bases and 4 bases respectively, with 8 bases between them. From germline, CDR1 is SNHLY and CDR2 FYNNEI. The CDR3 reads CASSELASYGYTF. The CDR3 DNA reads TGTGCCAGCAGTGAACTGGCCAGCTATGGCTACACCTTC. Complete variable domain (other parts from reference TRBV2 and TRBJ1-2): EPEVTQTPSHQVTQMGQEVILRCVPISNHLYFYWYRQILGQKVEFLVSFYNNEISEKSEIFDDQFSVERPDGSNFTLKIRSTKLEDSAMYFCASSELASYGYTFGSGTRLTVV.

This clonotype was picked up a small number of times. The V call is TRBV9, the J call TRBJ1-4, with 7 bases matching TRBD1. The germline V gene has CDR1 SGDLS and CDR2 YYNGEE. J was trimmed by 3 bases and V by 3 bases; bases with no gene match: 8. The CDR3 is 16 amino acids. The CDR3 region has the DNA TGTGCCAGCAGCGCCGAGGTGGGGACAGCTAATGAAAAACTGTTTTTT. It translates to CASSAEVGTANEKLFF.

V gene TRBV5-5 combines with J gene TRBJ1-3; no firm D call. Deletions cut 3 bases from V and 1 base from J, with 11 bases between. Germline V gene data show CDR1 as SGHKS and CDR2 as YYEKEE (reference sequence). CDR3 length equals 15 residues. The CDR3 coding sequence is TGTGCCAGCAGCTCTCAATTAGTTTCTGGAAACACCATATATTTT. Protein: CASSSQLVSGNTIYF.